The next 17 T cell receptor beta chains were all read from a single sample in a study of post-analysis software for immune sequencing data. Which antigens these TCRs recognize remains unknown. Each TCR beta cDNA library carried unique molecular identifiers. One entry per CDR3 protein, called by TCRdb with MiXCR from the PCR reads. The sample has more than 450,000 distinct CDR3 sequences, about 44% seen once. General study findings and limits: Included in a set of several TRBV segments more frequent in patients than controls were TRBV5-6, TRBV5-1 and TRBV20-1.

The sequenced material came from blood. The receptors originated from a girl aged 10 to 17 with multiple sclerosis.

This clonotype was observed a few times. This sequence joins TRBV6-4 and TRBJ2-1, with 7 nucleotides matching TRBD2. CDR1 is MRHNA, CDR2 SNTAGT, per germline. The V segment lost 2 bases and the J segment 4 bases; nucleotides outside the gene matches: 8. This CDR3 is 16 amino acids long. The CDR3 DNA sequence: TGTGCCAGCAGTGACCTTGGCGGGGGAGAATACAATGAGCAGTTCTTC. It yields the protein CASSDLGGGEYNEQFF.

This chain joins TRBV29-1 and TRBJ2-1; D not certain. Germline CDR1 SQVTM, CDR2 ANQGSEA. The CDR3 is made up of 15 amino acids. The germline V and J ends were trimmed by 4 bases and 0 bases, with 13 bases remaining between them. CDR3 amino acids: CSVVSRLASYNEQFF. The CDR3 nucleotides are TGCAGCGTTGTCTCTAGACTGGCCTCCTACAATGAGCAGTTCTTC.

This clonotype has a handful of counts. This chain uses TRBV5-5 with TRBJ1-2, with D unclear. V was cut by 3 bases and J by 5 bases, with 11 bases left in between. The CDR3 runs to 13 residues. Per germline, CDR1 SGHKS and CDR2 YYEKEE (reference sequence). This CDR3 is CASSSTLQYGYTF. CDR3 nucleotide sequence: TGTGCCAGCAGCTCGACTCTCCAGTATGGCTACACCTTC. The full variable domain, its missing parts supplied by reference TRBV5-5 and TRBJ1-2, is DAGVTQSPTHLIKTRGQQVTLRCSPISGHKSVSWYQQVLGQGPQFIFQYYEKEERGRGNFPDRFSARQFPNYSSELNVNALLLGDSALYLCASSSTLQYGYTFGSGTRLTVV.

This clonotype was found many times. This sequence joins TRBV7-2 and TRBJ2-1; D is ambiguous. This CDR3 comprises 15 residues. Between the trimmed V and J ends, which lost 2 bases and 7 bases, there was a span of 15 bases. The germline V gene has CDR1 SGHTA and CDR2 FQGNSA. CDR3 DNA: TGTGCCAGCAGCTTACCCTTTGGTTTTCCGAATGAGCAGTTCTTC. Translation: CASSLPFGFPNEQFF.

The chain employs TRBV20-1 and TRBJ2-4; TRBD1 might be the D (7 bases). Per the germline V gene, CDR1 is DFQATT and CDR2 is SNEGSKA (reference sequence). With 4 bases removed from V and 0 bases from J, the gap between germline ends came to 16 bases. The length of the CDR3 is 16 residues. CDR3 in DNA: TGCAGTGCTAAACAGACAGGGACTCTAGCCAAAAACATTCAGTACTTC. The encoded protein is CSAKQTGTLAKNIQYF.

This clonotype was seen at least ten times. The CDR3 is CASSLDNQPQHF. DNA for the CDR3: TGTGCCAGCAGCTTAGATAATCAGCCCCAGCATTTT. The chain has TRBV7-2 and TRBJ1-5; D is unclear. V lost 1 base, J lost 4 bases, and 2 bases lay in between. Germline assignment: CDR1 SGHTA and CDR2 FQGNSA. This CDR3 spans 12 amino acids.

V is TRBV20-1 and J is TRBJ1-2; D is ambiguous. Germline V gene lookup returns CDR1 DFQATT and CDR2 SNEGSKA (reference sequence). V gave up 3 bases and J gave up 5 bases, with 19 bases separating them. CDR3 size: 15 residues. CDR3 sequence reads: CSASENAGSIYGYTF. Here the CDR3 DNA reads TGCAGTGCTAGCGAGAATGCGGGCAGTATTTATGGCTACACCTTC.

The chain links TRBV12-3 or TRBV12-4 to TRBJ2-7, with a possible D match to TRBD1 (5 bases). CDR3 length: 13 amino acids. The germline V and J ends were trimmed by 3 bases and 3 bases, with 9 bases remaining between them. This CDR3 is CASSFRGVYEQYF. CDR3 in DNA: TGTGCCAGCAGTTTTAGGGGCGTCTACGAGCAGTACTTC.

V gene TRBV29-1 combines with J gene TRBJ2-4; no reliable D call. The end of the DNA aligns better with TRBJ2-7, so the J call may be wrong. From germline, CDR1 is SQVTM and CDR2 ANQGSEA. This CDR3 contains 14 residues. The chain's CDR3 is CSVGLEDRTYEQYF. The CDR3, as DNA: TGCAGCGTTGGCCTCGAGGACCGAACCTACGAGCAGTACTTC.

CDR3 in DNA: TGCGCCAGCAGCCTGGGACAGGTTAGCTCCTACAATGAGCAGTTCTTC. As protein: CASSLGQVSSYNEQFF. The V gene is TRBV5-1, the J gene TRBJ2-1; 8 bases line up with TRBD1. Unmatched junction bases numbered 6, after V lost 4 bases and J lost 0 bases. CDR1 and CDR2 from the germline V gene are SGHRS and YFSETQ. CDR3 length: 16 amino acids.

This clonotype was seen only once. This rearrangement joins TRBV12-3 or TRBV12-4 to TRBJ2-1; 10 bases fit TRBD1. CDR3 length: 16 residues. J gave up 8 bases and V 7 bases, and 14 bases lay outside the gene matches. CDR3 sequence: CASNLGGTDRGHEQFF. The CDR3, as DNA: TGTGCCAGCAATCTAGGGGGGACTGACAGGGGGCATGAGCAGTTCTTC.

A word on this clonotype: A read error is likely, as this CDR3 ends without the conserved phenylalanine or tryptophan. The V call is TRBV7-2, the J call TRBJ2-1, with D perhaps being TRBD1 or TRBD2 (5 bases each). The germline V and J ends were trimmed by 5 bases and 4 bases, with 12 bases remaining between them. CDR3 length equals 14 residues. From germline, CDR1 is SGHTA and CDR2 FQGNSA. The CDR3 DNA follows: TGTGCCAGCAGCCAGGGACGAGAATACAATGAGCAGTTCTCC. Amino acid sequence: CASSQGREYNEQFS.

The chain couples TRBV5-1 to TRBJ1-2; 7 nucleotides line up with TRBD1. The CDR3 loop spans 15 amino acids. Per germline, CDR1 SGHRS and CDR2 YFSETQ. The trim removed 4 bases at V and 8 bases at J, leaving 14 bases unmatched. The CDR3, as DNA: TGCGCCAGCAGCAAGGACCTGGGACAGATGTGGGGCTACACCTTC. It encodes CASSKDLGQMWGYTF.

This rearrangement joins TRBV5-1 to TRBJ2-6, with D unresolved. From germline, CDR1 is SGHRS and CDR2 YFSETQ. V shed 0 bases and J shed 12 bases, with 19 bases lying between them. This CDR3 comprises 16 residues. The CDR3 nucleotides read TGCGCCAGCAGCTTGGATCGTGGTGGCCCGGGCATCGTCCTGACTTTC. It specifies CASSLDRGGPGIVLTF.

This clonotype was counted a few times. The rearrangement joins TRBV15 to TRBJ2-7; 8 bases agree with TRBD2. The CDR3 totals 15 residues. Germline V gene lookup returns CDR1 LNHNV and CDR2 YYDKDF (reference sequence). V lost 2 bases and J lost 0; bases outside the gene matches: 3. Written as DNA, the CDR3 is TGTGCCACCAGCAGACAAGCGGGGGTCTCCTACGAGCAGTACTTC. As protein: CATSRQAGVSYEQYF.

The V and J genes are TRBV5-5 and TRBJ1-2; TRBD1 is a possible D gene (6 bases). Trimming pared 5 bases from V and 6 bases from J, leaving 20 bases between. The germline V gene has CDR1 SGHKS and CDR2 YYEKEE (reference sequence). This CDR3 has 15 amino acids. CDR3 region: CASRPSRGRLHGYTF. In DNA form, the CDR3 reads TGTGCCAGCAGGCCCTCCAGGGGTCGACTGCATGGCTACACCTTC.

This sequence joins TRBV20-1 and TRBJ2-1; no clear D. CDR1 DFQATT and CDR2 SNEGSKA come from the germline V gene (reference sequence). The CDR3 runs to 14 residues. V was cut by 4 bases and J by 10 bases, with 20 bases left in between. The CDR3: CSATDSRRPREQFF. The CDR3 nucleotides are TGCAGTGCTACTGATAGCAGAAGACCGCGGGAGCAGTTCTTC.